The sequence of this TCR beta chain was determined in a study of identical twins. TCRdb reprocessed the 5' RACE reads via MiXCR and lists one record per CDR3 protein. Of some 440,000 distinct CDR3 sequences listed, roughly 24% are singletons. J lost 9 bases, V lost 2 bases, and 9 bases had no gene match. Germline CDR1 and CDR2: DFQATT and SNEGSKA (reference sequence). The CDR3 length is 13 residues. These data were likewise used in another study, on T cells expressing NK-cell markers.

This clonotype was obtained from a woman between 18 and 29 years old in good health. The chain joins TRBV20-1 to TRBJ1-1, with 7 bases aligning to TRBD1. Sequenced sample: CD4+ T cells sorted from blood. CDR3 coding DNA: TGCAGTGCTAGATTTCGGCAGGGGGGTCAAGCTTTCTTT. Translation gives CSARFRQGGQAFF.